The 27 T cell receptor beta chains below were found in one sample sequenced in a study of T cell clonotyping in hematopoietic cell transplantation. Clones were read by immunoSEQ multiplex PCR, and TCRdb kept only the in-frame ones, dropping some. The sample comprises 35,000 to 45,000 clones, 94% of which are singletons, and roughly 0.85% rests with the top ten. Specimen: peripheral blood mononuclear cells. All receptors come from a woman aged 45-65 years in good health. Some clones in this sample may be carry-over from other donors' samples.

The gene calls are TRBV27 and TRBJ2-3, with TRBD2 matching 10 bases. CDR1 MNHEY and CDR2 SMNVEV come from the germline V gene (reference sequence). The V segment lost 6 bases and the J segment 0 bases; nucleotides outside the gene matches: 12. The CDR3 runs 18 residues. The CDR3 loop reads CASSPSGGEPYSTDTQYF. The CDR3 DNA is TGTGCCAGCAGCCCCAGCGGGGGGGAGCCTTATAGCACAGATACGCAGTATTTT.

This chain joins TRBV7-7 and TRBJ2-2; D not certain. Germline lookup yields CDR1 SSHAT and CDR2 FNYEAQ (reference sequence). V gave up 6 bases and J gave up 0 bases, with 14 bases separating them. The CDR3 is made up of 16 amino acids. For the CDR3, the DNA is TGTGCCAGCAGTCCTAATATCGGCACGAACACCGGGGAGCTGTTTTTT. Translating it yields CASSPNIGTNTGELFF.

The V and J genes are TRBV4-3 and TRBJ1-1; D perhaps matches TRBD1 (5 bases). V was cut by 0 bases and J by 1 base, with 6 bases left in between. There are 14 residues in the CDR3. The germline CDR1 and CDR2 sequences are LGHNA and YSLEER. CDR3 amino acids: CASSQDGANTEAFF. The CDR3 nucleotides are TGCGCCAGCAGCCAAGATGGGGCGAACACTGAAGCTTTCTTT.

DNA for the CDR3: TGCGCCAGCAGCTTACAGCCCAATAATTCACCCCTCCACTTT. This translates into CASSLQPNNSPLHF. V usage is TRBV5-1 and J usage is TRBJ1-6, with D unresolved. V was clipped by 2 bases and J by 5 bases, with 8 bases between them. This CDR3 comprises 14 residues. Germline CDR1 is SGHRS and CDR2 is YFSETQ.

The chain links TRBV5-1 to TRBJ1-4, with 9 bases aligning to TRBD1. J gave up 8 bases and V 0 bases, and 5 bases lay outside the gene matches. The V gene's germline CDR1 is SGHRS and CDR2 YFSETQ. The CDR3 totals 15 residues. DNA for the CDR3: TGCGCCAGCAGCTTGGGGGGACAGGGTCGGGAAAAACTGTTTTTT. Protein sequence: CASSLGGQGREKLFF. The full variable domain, in which reference TRBV5-1 and TRBJ1-4 provide the parts outside the CDR3, is KAGVTQTPRYLIKTRGQQVTLSCSPISGHRSVSWYQQTPGQGLQFLFEYFSETQRNKGNFPGRFSGRQFSNSRSEMNVSTLELGDSALYLCASSLGGQGREKLFFGSGTQLSVL.

The V gene is TRBV27, the J gene TRBJ1-2; 9 nucleotides line up with TRBD1. Trimming took 5 bases from V and 4 from J; bases not matched to a gene: 8. This CDR3 contains 15 residues. Germline V lookup: CDR1 MNHEY, CDR2 SMNVEV (reference sequence). For the CDR3, the DNA is TGTGCCAGCAGTCTGACAGGACAGGGGCTCTATGGCTACACCTTC. As protein: CASSLTGQGLYGYTF.

The rearrangement joins TRBV7-2 to TRBJ2-2; tentatively, D is TRBD2 (5 bases). The CDR3 is 13 residues long. Per germline, CDR1 SGHTA and CDR2 FQGNSA. The V and J ends lost 7 bases and 7 bases respectively, with 13 bases between them. CDR3 in DNA: TGTGCCAGCACGGTACTTCGGGACGGGGAGCTGTTTTTT. Translated, it gives CASTVLRDGELFF.

The rearrangement joins TRBV29-1 to TRBJ2-7; 8 nucleotides agree with TRBD2. Per the germline V gene, CDR1 is SQVTM and CDR2 is ANQGSEA. The CDR3 is 15 amino acids. Trimming took 6 bases from V and 0 from J; bases not matched to a gene: 10. The CDR3 nucleotides are TGCAGCGTAGAGAGAGCGGGGGCCCTCTCCTACGAGCAGTACTTC. Its translation is CSVERAGALSYEQYF.

Concerning this clone itself: Sequence at one end of the junction differs from germline and may be a read error. This chain connects TRBV7-2 to TRBJ1-2, with D perhaps TRBD1 (5 bases). Germline CDR1 and CDR2: SGHTA and FQGNSA. This CDR3 is 14 amino acids long. This CDR3 is CASSLQRTGTASFF. DNA of the CDR3: TGTGCCAGCAGCCTCCAGAGAACCGGGACCGCTTCATTTTTC.

A single count supports this clone. V is TRBV7-8 and J is TRBJ1-1; 8 positions agree with TRBD1. The CDR3 length is 14 residues. Germline V lookup: CDR1 SGHVS, CDR2 FQNEAQ. V trimming: 4 bases; J trimming: 1 base; junction bases outside the gene matches: 2. CDR3: CASSWDRTNTEAFF. In DNA form, the CDR3 reads TGTGCCAGCAGCTGGGACAGGACGAACACTGAAGCTTTCTTT.

The V gene is TRBV6-5, the J gene TRBJ2-2, with TRBD1 matching 7 bases. V trimming: 6 bases; J trimming: 6 bases; junction bases outside the gene matches: 10. The CDR3 extends over 15 amino acids. Germline V lookup: CDR1 MNHEY, CDR2 SVGAGI. The DNA for the CDR3 is TGTGCCAGCAGCCACCGGGACAGATGGGCCGGGGAGCTGTTTTTT. Protein sequence: CASSHRDRWAGELFF.

The chain uses TRBV5-8 and TRBJ1-6; tentative D call: TRBD1 (5 bases). Germline assignment: CDR1 SGHTS and CDR2 YDEGEE. This CDR3 spans 14 amino acids. Trimming took 10 bases from V and 5 from J, leaving 16 bases between them. The CDR3 spells CAGTLGRNNSPLHF. CDR3 coding DNA: TGTGCCGGGACCCTGGGACGGAATAATTCACCCCTCCACTTT.

This clone appeared a single time. The rearrangement joins TRBV6-4 to TRBJ2-3, with 7 bases aligning to TRBD2. CDR3 length equals 14 residues. Germline values: CDR1 MRHNA, CDR2 SNTAGT. V trimming: 2 bases; J trimming: 2 bases; junction bases outside the gene matches: 1. The CDR3 DNA is TGTGCCAGCAGTGACGGGGGGGACACAGATACGCAGTATTTT. Translating gives CASSDGGDTDTQYF.

The chain combines TRBV5-1 with TRBJ1-2, with D hard to call. V gave up 4 bases and J gave up 3 bases, with 16 bases separating them. The CDR3 has 15 residues. Germline V gene lookup returns CDR1 SGHRS and CDR2 YFSETQ. CDR3 coding DNA: TGCGCCAGCAGCGTCCGGGCCCAGCTGGACTATGGCTACACCTTC. Protein: CASSVRAQLDYGYTF. The complete variable domain, with remaining parts taken from reference TRBV5-1 and TRBJ1-2, reads KAGVTQTPRYLIKTRGQQVTLSCSPISGHRSVSWYQQTPGQGLQFLFEYFSETQRNKGNFPGRFSGRQFSNSRSEMNVSTLELGDSALYLCASSVRAQLDYGYTFGSGTRLTVV.

For this clone: Sequence at one end of the junction differs from germline and may be a read error. This sequence joins TRBV30 and TRBJ2-6; 9 bases line up with TRBD1. CDR3 length: 20 amino acids. The V gene's germline CDR1 is GTSNPN and CDR2 SVGIG (reference sequence). Written as DNA, the CDR3 is TGTGCCTGGAGTGTACCCCCCGAGGTTCGTAAGGTAGTAAGGACAGGGGCGAGATTTTTC. The encoded protein is CAWSVPPEVRKVVRTGARFF.

The CDR3 protein is CASSPIPRGHASTDTQYF. CDR3 DNA sequence: TGCGCCAGCAGCCCCATCCCGCGGGGCCATGCTAGCACAGATACGCAGTATTTT. This sequence joins TRBV5-1 and TRBJ2-3; D is perhaps TRBD2 (6 bases). The length of the CDR3 is 18 residues. Germline lookup yields CDR1 SGHRS and CDR2 YFSETQ. Trimming took 4 bases from V and 0 from J, leaving 21 bases between them.

The chain recombines TRBV4-3 with TRBJ1-2, with D unclear. Germline V gene data show CDR1 as LGHNA and CDR2 as YSLEER. The CDR3 runs 15 residues. V was trimmed by 1 base and J by 7 bases, leaving 16 bases between them. The CDR3 coding sequence is TGCGCCAGCAGCCAAGTCCGAGAACAGCTCTCTGGCTACACCTTC. It encodes CASSQVREQLSGYTF.

The rearrangement links TRBV6-5 to TRBJ2-7, with D unresolved. V shed 7 bases and J shed 1 base, with 11 bases lying between them. The germline V gene encodes CDR1 MNHEY and CDR2 SVGAGI. CDR3 length: 13 amino acids. The CDR3 spells CASTSPASYEQYF. CDR3 sequence (DNA): TGTGCCAGCACCTCGCCGGCTTCCTACGAGCAGTACTTC.

The chain joins TRBV4-1 to TRBJ2-7, with 9 nucleotides matching TRBD1. The CDR3 has 15 residues. Germline V gives CDR1 MGHRA, CDR2 YSYEKL. V gave up 3 bases and J gave up 2 bases; unmatched junction bases: 5. CDR3 amino acids: CASSHGTGLTYEQYF. The CDR3 nucleotides are TGCGCCAGCAGCCACGGGACAGGGCTAACCTACGAGCAGTACTTC.

V usage is TRBV7-2 and J usage is TRBJ1-6, with D tentatively TRBD1 (5 bases). Trimming took off 5 bases at V and 5 bases at J, with 13 bases between the two ends. The CDR3 is 15 amino acids. CDR1 and CDR2 (germline): SGHTA, FQGNSA. The CDR3 DNA follows: TGTGCCAGCAGCACTACAGGTTCTGATAATTCACCCCTCCACTTT. This gives the protein CASSTTGSDNSPLHF. The full variable domain, rest sourced from reference TRBV7-2 and TRBJ1-6, is GAGVSQSPSNKVTEKGKDVELRCDPISGHTALYWYRQSLGQGLEFLIYFQGNSAPDKSGLPSDRFSAERTGGSVSTLTIQRTQQEDSAVYLCASSTTGSDNSPLHFGNGTRLTVT.

The sample holds one count of this clone. This chain joins TRBV5-6 and TRBJ1-2; no reliable D call. The germline CDR1 and CDR2 sequences are SGHDT and YYEEEE. The V and J ends lost 5 bases and 3 bases respectively, with 11 bases between them. This CDR3 is 13 amino acids long. The CDR3 DNA sequence: TGTGCCAGCAGGACGGAGTTGGACTATGGCTACACCTTC. Translated: CASRTELDYGYTF.

J is TRBJ1-1 and V is TRBV9, with TRBD1 as a possible D gene (6 bases). Germline V gives CDR1 SGDLS, CDR2 YYNGEE. V was clipped by 4 bases and J by 0 bases, with 13 bases between them. The CDR3 length is 15 residues. The CDR3 protein is CASSRQGLLNTEAFF. The CDR3 nucleotides are TGTGCCAGCAGCAGGCAGGGGCTTTTGAACACTGAAGCTTTCTTT.

For the CDR3, the DNA is TGTGCCAGCAGTTTATTTTCCGCGGGGGGGGACACCGGGGAGCTGTTTTTT. Translation: CASSLFSAGGDTGELFF. This chain uses TRBV27 with TRBJ2-2; 9 nucleotides line up with TRBD2. In germline, CDR1 is MNHEY, CDR2 SMNVEV (reference sequence). This CDR3 region has 17 residues. J gave up 3 bases and V 1 base, and 6 bases lay outside the gene matches.

The V and J genes are TRBV5-1 and TRBJ2-4, with D perhaps matching TRBD1 (5 bases). Germline V CDR1 and CDR2: SGHRS, YFSETQ. V gave up 3 bases and J gave up 5 bases, with 6 bases separating them. The CDR3 loop spans 12 amino acids. Written as DNA, the CDR3 is TGCGCCAGCAGCTCGACAGAAAACATTCAGTACTTC. Residues: CASSSTENIQYF.

The J gene is TRBJ1-5, the V gene TRBV6-5; TRBD1 matches 8 bases. This CDR3 contains 14 residues. V shed 5 bases, J shed 2 bases, and the junction held 2 bases outside the gene matches. From germline, CDR1 is MNHEY and CDR2 SVGAGI. DNA of the CDR3: TGTGCCAGCAGTGACAGGGGTCGCAATCAGCCCCAGCATTTT. Residues: CASSDRGRNQPQHF.

The CDR3 here is CASSGGGTENNEQFF. The CDR3 DNA is TGTGCCAGCAGCGGGGGGGGGACTGAAAACAATGAGCAGTTCTTC. This chain uses TRBV9 with TRBJ2-1; 7 nucleotides align to TRBD2. Germline-derived CDR1 and CDR2 are SGDLS and YYNGEE. Trimming took 3 bases from V and 5 from J; bases not matched to a gene: 8. The CDR3 has 15 residues.

The chain recombines TRBV19 with TRBJ2-1; D ambiguous. Per the germline V gene, CDR1 is LNHDA and CDR2 is SQIVND (reference sequence). The V end was cut by 2 bases, the J end by 2 bases, with 10 bases between. The CDR3 length is 15 residues. Here the CDR3 DNA reads TGTGCCAGTAGTATACGGTACTTAACCTACAATGAGCAGTTCTTC. Protein sequence: CASSIRYLTYNEQFF.